A selection of T cell receptor beta chains follows, all from one sample in a study of shared clonotypes between healthy human individuals. The protocol was immunoSEQ multiplex PCR, while the TCRdb copy is restricted to in-frame clones and leaves out a portion. The sample lists more than 2 million clones, around 95% occurring once. Sequences were obtained from naive CD4+ T cells sorted from blood. These TCRs come from a man between 18 and 35 years old in good health. The CDR3 runs from the conserved cysteine through the conserved F or W. Fields, in order: V gene, clone size, D gene, J gene, CDR3 protein, CDR3 DNA. The D gene is left open where the match is weak. Rows give clone size only sometimes, using once, few, many, or a class for an expanded clone.

>TRBV20-1|NA|NA|TRBJ2-7
CSAKMNEQYF
TGCAGTGCGAAAATGAACGAGCAGTACTTC
>TRBV25-1|NA|NA|TRBJ2-1
CASNPGTNEQFF
TGTGCCAGCAACCCAGGGACCAATGAGCAGTTCTTC
>TRBV9|NA|TRBD1|TRBJ2-7
CASSLDPGGPGEQYF
TGTGCCAGCAGCTTAGATCCAGGGGGTCCGGGCGAGCAGTACTTC
>TRBV5-6|NA|TRBD1|TRBJ1-1
CASGETGRGTEAFF
TGTGCCAGCGGGGAGACAGGGCGCGGCACTGAAGCTTTCTTT
>TRBV11-2|NA|TRBD1|TRBJ2-7
CASSFRDRVYEQYF
TGTGCCAGCAGCTTTAGGGACAGGGTATACGAGCAGTACTTC
>TRBV6-1|NA|NA|TRBJ1-2
CASSEARQGANGYTF
TGTGCCAGCAGTGAAGCGCGACAAGGGGCGAATGGCTACACCTTC
>TRBV28|NA|TRBD2|TRBJ2-1
CASSPRSASGGSSSYNEQFF
TGTGCCAGCAGCCCCCGTAGTGCTAGCGGGGGGTCGAGCTCCTACAATGAGCAGTTCTTC
>TRBV6-5|NA|NA|TRBJ2-3
CASSPTGSNTDTQYF
TGTGCCAGCAGCCCGACGGGATCCAACACAGATACGCAGTATTTT
>TRBV18|NA|TRBD2|TRBJ2-5
CASSPLAGNKETQYF
TGTGCCAGCTCACCATTAGCGGGGAACAAAGAGACCCAGTACTTC
>TRBV7-8|NA|NA|TRBJ1-3
CASSLAVFRDSGNTIYF
TGTGCCAGCAGCTTAGCGGTGTTCAGGGACTCTGGAAACACCATATATTTT
>TRBV2|NA|TRBD2|TRBJ2-3
CASCFREGRADTQYF
TGTGCCAGCTGCTTCAGAGAGGGGAGGGCAGATACGCAGTATTTT
>TRBV6-1|NA|TRBD1|TRBJ1-4
CASSEVGTANEKLFF
TGTGCCAGCAGTGAAGTAGGGACAGCTAATGAAAAACTGTTTTTT
>TRBV15|NA|NA|TRBJ1-2
CATSRDWGREEGYTF
TGTGCCACCAGCAGAGACTGGGGCAGGGAGGAAGGCTACACCTTC
>TRBV11-2|NA|NA|TRBJ2-1
CASSFRNNEQFF
TGTGCCAGCAGCTTTAGGAACAATGAGCAGTTCTTC
>TRBV4-1|few|TRBD1|TRBJ1-5
CASSLDRGGPQHF
TGCGCCAGCAGCCTGGACAGGGGTGGGCCCCAGCATTTT
>TRBV6-5|NA|NA|TRBJ1-6
CASSYSTEPKPLHF
TGTGCCAGCAGTTACTCGACAGAACCTAAACCCCTCCACTTT
>TRBV11-1|NA|NA|TRBJ2-7
CASSLHQGYEQYF
TGTGCCAGCAGCCTCCATCAGGGCTACGAGCAGTACTTC
>TRBV19|once|TRBD2|TRBJ2-2
CASSTGTSEAGELFF
TGTGCCAGTAGCACCGGGACTAGCGAGGCCGGGGAGCTGTTTTTT
>TRBV7-2|NA|NA|TRBJ2-1
CASSLGTGEAYNEQFF
TGTGCCAGCAGCTTAGGAACAGGGGAGGCCTACAATGAGCAGTTCTTC
>TRBV11-3|NA|NA|TRBJ1-1
CASSWGPGTEAFF
TGTGCCAGCAGCTGGGGACCGGGGACTGAAGCTTTCTTT
>TRBV9|NA|TRBD2|TRBJ2-3
CASSPSSPGGLAYTDTQYF
TGTGCCAGCAGTCCTAGTTCCCCGGGGGGTCTAGCTTACACAGATACGCAGTATTTT
>TRBV6-6|NA|NA|TRBJ1-1
CASSYLTEAFF
TGTGCCAGCAGTTATTTGACTGAAGCTTTCTTT
>TRBV4-3|NA|NA|TRBJ2-7
CASSQGAGSSYEQYF
TGCGCCAGCAGCCAAGGAGCGGGTAGCTCCTACGAGCAGTACTTC
>TRBV28|NA|NA|TRBJ2-7
CASSPPSTATYEQYF
TGTGCCAGCAGTCCCCCCTCGACAGCGACCTACGAGCAGTACTTC
>TRBV19|NA|NA|TRBJ2-7
CASSTQVGPSYEQYF
TGTGCCAGTAGTACTCAGGTAGGGCCCTCCTACGAGCAGTACTTC
>TRBV20-1|NA|NA|TRBJ2-2
CSAKHRDELFF
TGCAGTGCTAAACACAGGGATGAGCTGTTTTTT
>TRBV7-2|NA|NA|TRBJ2-1
CASRGETFNEQFF
TGTGCCAGCAGAGGAGAGACCTTCAATGAGCAGTTCTTC
>TRBV4-1|NA|NA|TRBJ2-7
CASSQEMPGGFTYEQYF
TGCGCCAGCAGCCAAGAAATGCCTGGGGGCTTTACCTACGAGCAGTACTTC
>TRBV4-1|NA|NA|TRBJ2-1
CASSQNLDGDPYNEQFF
TGCGCCAGCAGCCAAAACTTGGACGGAGACCCCTACAATGAGCAGTTCTTC
>TRBV11-2|NA|NA|TRBJ2-3
CASGDTQYF
TGTGCCAGCGGGGATACGCAGTATTTT
>TRBV28|NA|TRBD1|TRBJ1-1
CASTGQAGTEAFF
TGTGCCAGCACGGGACAGGCAGGCACTGAAGCTTTCTTT
>TRBV6-1|NA|NA|TRBJ2-7
CASSEPVPPLGEQYF
TGTGCCAGCAGTGAACCGGTCCCACCGTTGGGCGAGCAGTACTTC